One sample yielded the 15 T cell receptor beta chains listed below, sequenced in a study of blood T cells in healthy people across ages. A second PCR, run for roughly 7 to 12 cycles, used a sample-barcoded 5' primer plus a J-beta primer mix. TCRdb reprocessed the 5' RACE reads via MiXCR and lists one record per CDR3 protein. The sample shows approximately 800,000 distinct CDR3 sequences, around 62% of them seen only once. The sequencing sample was made of blood. The receptors originated from a man in his thirties or forties in good health.

CDR3 in DNA: TGTGCCAGCACACAAGGGACAGGGGGCGGAGAGACCCAGTACTTC. Translation: CASTQGTGGGETQYF. This chain uses TRBV2 with TRBJ2-5; 12 nucleotides agree with TRBD1. The J segment lost 4 bases and the V segment lost 7 bases, leaving 7 bases of the junction unmatched. This CDR3 has 15 residues. CDR1 is SNHLY and CDR2 is FYNNEI in the germline V gene.

This clonotype was seen a few times. V is TRBV12-3 or TRBV12-4 and J is TRBJ1-4; D remains unclear. V gave up 3 bases and J gave up 5 bases, with 7 bases separating them. The CDR3 totals 13 residues. CDR3 DNA: TGTGCCAGCAGTTTCGGTGGGAATGAAAAACTGTTTTTT. Translated: CASSFGGNEKLFF.

V usage is TRBV20-1 and J usage is TRBJ2-5; weak D call: TRBD1 (5 bases). The germline V and J ends were trimmed by 1 base and 5 bases, with 17 bases remaining between them. The germline gives CDR1 DFQATT, CDR2 SNEGSKA (reference sequence). The CDR3 runs to 15 residues. In DNA, the CDR3 is TGCAGTGCTAGAGTCGGACAAGACAGACGGGAGACCCAGTACTTC. Its protein is CSARVGQDRRETQYF.

V gene TRBV10-2 combines with J gene TRBJ2-1; D remains ambiguous. Trimming cost V 0 bases and J 6 bases, with 12 bases left between them. CDR1 and CDR2 from the germline V gene are WSHSY and SAAADI. The CDR3 contains 15 residues. The CDR3: CASSESKGFRNEQFF. The CDR3 nucleotides read TGCGCCAGCAGTGAGTCGAAGGGTTTTCGCAATGAGCAGTTCTTC.

The J gene is TRBJ2-1, the V gene TRBV5-1; D perhaps matches TRBD1 (5 bases). Germline lookup yields CDR1 SGHRS and CDR2 YFSETQ. The CDR3 totals 15 residues. Trimming cost V 1 base and J 2 bases, with 10 bases left between them. The CDR3 protein is CASSLPQAAYNEQFF. CDR3 nucleotide sequence: TGCGCCAGCAGCTTGCCACAGGCCGCCTACAATGAGCAGTTCTTC.

This sequence joins TRBV7-3 and TRBJ1-5, with D maybe TRBD1 (5 bases). Germline loops: CDR1 SGHTA, CDR2 FQGTGA. The length of the CDR3 is 13 residues. Trimming took off 5 bases at V and 3 bases at J, with 8 bases between the two ends. In DNA form, the CDR3 reads TGTGCCAGCAGCCGGGGCCCCAATCAGCCCCAGCATTTT. Its protein is CASSRGPNQPQHF.

The chain employs TRBV6-2 or TRBV6-3 and TRBJ2-1, with D hard to call. The germline V and J ends were trimmed by 2 bases and 9 bases, with 8 bases remaining between them. The CDR3 is 12 residues long. Germline values: CDR1 MNHEY, CDR2 SVGEGT. This chain's CDR3 is CASSYAKVEQFF. The CDR3 DNA is TGTGCCAGCAGTTACGCTAAGGTTGAGCAGTTCTTC.

This clonotype was detected only a few times. The gene calls are TRBV15 and TRBJ1-4; D not resolved. Trimming pared 5 bases from V and 2 bases from J, leaving 12 bases between. The CDR3 totals 15 residues. Germline-derived CDR1 and CDR2 are LNHNV and YYDKDF (reference sequence). CDR3 sequence: CATSPGPTTNEKLFF. As DNA, the CDR3 is TGTGCCACCAGCCCAGGACCGACGACTAATGAAAAACTGTTTTTT.

The V gene is TRBV10-3, the J gene TRBJ1-2; possibly TRBD1 for D (5 bases). Germline V gene data show CDR1 as ENHRY and CDR2 as SYGVKD. The V gene lost 6 bases and the J gene lost 2 bases, with 13 bases spanning the gap. CDR3 length: 14 residues. CDR3 bases: TGTGCCATCAGCCCCGGGACGGAAAACTATGGCTACACCTTC. This encodes CAISPGTENYGYTF.

This clonotype was seen many times. The rearrangement links TRBV7-2 to TRBJ1-2; tentative D call: TRBD1 (6 bases). CDR3 length: 14 residues. CDR1 and CDR2 from the germline V gene are SGHTA and FQGNSA. V shed 4 bases and J shed 0 bases, with 9 bases lying between them. CDR3 bases: TGTGCCAGCAGCTCCAGGGGAGCTAACTATGGCTACACCTTC. Translation gives CASSSRGANYGYTF.

V usage is TRBV20-1 and J usage is TRBJ2-4; 9 positions match TRBD1. The J call could be wrong; TRBJ2-5 is a better fit for the DNA end. The germline V gene encodes CDR1 DFQATT and CDR2 SNEGSKA (reference sequence). The CDR3 runs 15 residues. This CDR3 is CSARAGQGIMETQYF. CDR3 sequence (DNA): TGCAGTGCTAGAGCCGGACAGGGGATAATGGAGACCCAGTACTTC.

This clonotype has a handful of counts. This chain joins TRBV9 and TRBJ2-5; TRBD2 might be the D (5 bases). Deletions cut 0 bases from V and 2 bases from J, with 11 bases between. The CDR3 contains 15 residues. Germline CDR1 reads SGDLS; CDR2 reads YYNGEE. As DNA, the CDR3 is TGTGCCAGCAGCGTAGGTTATACGGGACAAGAGACCCAGTACTTC. Translating gives CASSVGYTGQETQYF.

The V call is TRBV10-3, the J call TRBJ1-2, with TRBD1 as a possible D gene (6 bases). The CDR3 extends over 14 amino acids. V lost 2 bases and J lost 6, with 13 bases in between. The V gene's germline CDR1 is ENHRY and CDR2 SYGVKD. The CDR3 reads CAISEPTGLDGYTF. CDR3 bases: TGTGCCATCAGTGAGCCCACAGGGCTGGATGGCTACACCTTC.

V gene TRBV7-9 combines with J gene TRBJ2-1; TRBD1 agrees at 8 bases. This CDR3 is 12 amino acids long. Per germline, CDR1 SEHNR and CDR2 FQNEAQ (reference sequence). The trim removed 7 bases at V and 8 bases at J, leaving 4 bases unmatched. The CDR3 here is CASNPTGDEQFF. The DNA for the CDR3 is TGTGCCAGCAACCCGACAGGGGATGAGCAGTTCTTC.

The CDR3 reads CSVATGNEKLFF. The CDR3 DNA reads TGCAGCGTTGCGACAGGGAACGAAAAACTGTTTTTT. This chain connects TRBV29-1 to TRBJ1-4; 7 bases fit TRBD1. The germline V gene has CDR1 SQVTM and CDR2 ANQGSEA. V trimming: 4 bases; J trimming: 8 bases; junction bases outside the gene matches: 4. The length of the CDR3 is 12 residues.